The rows below give T cell receptor beta chains drawn from one sample of a study of cytomegalovirus exposure and HLA in healthy donors. The assay was immunoSEQ multiplex PCR, and TCRdb's table has in-frame clones only and misses some. The sample has under 150,000 clones, 73% seen once. Specimen: PBMCs. These receptors all come from a human donor in good health. Each CDR3 is given with its conserved first and last residue. The D gene is left open where the match is weak. A row's size may be missing; if present it is once, few, many or a size class.

V	D	size	J	CDR3	DNA
TRBV10-2	.	.	TRBJ1-6	CASAGSSYNSPLHF	TGCGCCAGCGCGGGGAGCTCCTATAATTCACCCCTCCACTTT
TRBV7-6	TRBD1	.	TRBJ2-2	CASSPSRQGSGELFF	TGTGCCAGCAGTCCAAGTCGACAGGGTAGCGGGGAGCTGTTTTTT
TRBV28	.	.	TRBJ1-5	CASSLAGNSNQPQHF	TGTGCCAGCAGTTTGGCAGGGAATAGCAATCAGCCCCAGCATTTT
TRBV5-6	.	.	TRBJ2-7	CASSFDRLDHEQYF	TGTGCCAGCAGCTTCGACAGGCTTGACCACGAGCAGTACTTC
TRBV27	.	.	TRBJ1-5	CASMPIPGHSSNQPQHF	TGTGCCAGCATGCCCATACCGGGACATAGTAGCAATCAGCCCCAGCATTTT
TRBV9	TRBD2	.	TRBJ2-2	CASSVVVRRLIAGKNTGELFF	TGTGCCAGCAGCGTAGTAGTGAGGAGATTAATAGCGGGGAAGAACACCGGGGAGCTGTTTTTT
TRBV27	TRBD2	.	TRBJ2-1	CASRKRGDYNEQFF	TGTGCCAGCAGAAAGCGGGGGGACTACAATGAGCAGTTCTTC
TRBV28	.	.	TRBJ1-5	CASSLWGEGSNQPQHF	TGTGCCAGCAGTTTATGGGGAGAGGGTAGCAATCAGCCCCAGCATTTT
TRBV9	TRBD1	many	TRBJ2-1	CASSAGQGNEQFF	TGTGCCAGCAGCGCGGGACAGGGGAATGAGCAGTTCTTC
TRBV9	.	.	TRBJ1-6	CASSVADRSHSPLHF	TGTGCCAGCAGCGTAGCTGACAGGTCCCATTCACCCCTCCACTTT
TRBV29-1	.	.	TRBJ1-2	CSVEGQNGYTF	TGCAGCGTTGAAGGACAGAATGGCTACACCTTC
TRBV6-1	TRBD1	.	TRBJ2-7	CASSGQGRAYEQYF	TGTGCCAGCAGTGGACAGGGCAGGGCCTACGAGCAGTACTTC
TRBV11-3	.	.	TRBJ2-7	CASSPEWGDEQYF	TGTGCCAGCAGCCCCGAGTGGGGAGACGAGCAGTACTTC